This T cell receptor beta chain came from a study of STAT5B mutations in CD4+ large granular lymphocyte leukemia. Here immunoSEQ multiplex PCR was the method, and the copy in TCRdb shows in-frame clones only, minus some. The sample has roughly 34,000 clones; roughly four fifths are singletons. Regarding this clone: Its antigen is still unknown.

Study-level points and caveats: Without putative leukemic clones, patient CD4-sorted repertoires remained more clonal than healthy CD4+ repertoires.

The CDR3 covers 15 residues. The germline V gene encodes CDR1 LNHDA and CDR2 SQIVND (reference sequence). The V end was cut by 5 bases, the J end by 4 bases, with 15 bases between. The J gene is TRBJ1-3, the V gene TRBV19, with a possible D match to TRBD1 (6 bases). The specimen was CD4+ T cells from blood buffy coats. This clonotype originated in a human donor in good health. Written as DNA, the CDR3 is TGTGCCAGTAGTCTAGGCAGGGGATCAGGAAACACCATATATTTT. This sequence encodes CASSLGRGSGNTIYF.